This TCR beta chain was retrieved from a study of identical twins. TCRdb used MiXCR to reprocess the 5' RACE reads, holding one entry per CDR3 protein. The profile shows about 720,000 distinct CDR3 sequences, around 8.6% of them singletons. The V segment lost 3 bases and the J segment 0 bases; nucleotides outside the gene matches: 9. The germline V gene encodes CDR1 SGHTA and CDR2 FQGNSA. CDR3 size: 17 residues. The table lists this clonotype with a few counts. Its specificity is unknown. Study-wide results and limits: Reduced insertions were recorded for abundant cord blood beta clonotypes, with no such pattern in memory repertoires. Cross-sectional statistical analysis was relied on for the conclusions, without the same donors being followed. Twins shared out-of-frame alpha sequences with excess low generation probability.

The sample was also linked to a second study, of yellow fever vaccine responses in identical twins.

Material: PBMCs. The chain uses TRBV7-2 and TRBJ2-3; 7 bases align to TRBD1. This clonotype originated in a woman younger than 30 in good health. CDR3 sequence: CASSFFRTGTSTDTQYF. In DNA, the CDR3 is TGTGCCAGCAGCTTTTTTAGGACAGGCACTAGCACAGATACGCAGTATTTT.